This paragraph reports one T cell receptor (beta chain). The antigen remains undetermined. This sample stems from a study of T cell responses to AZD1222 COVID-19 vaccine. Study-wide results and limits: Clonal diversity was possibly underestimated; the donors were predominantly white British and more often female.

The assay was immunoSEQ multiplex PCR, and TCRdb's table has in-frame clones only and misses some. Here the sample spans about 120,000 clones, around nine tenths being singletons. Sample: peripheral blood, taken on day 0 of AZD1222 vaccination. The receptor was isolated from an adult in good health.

This CDR3 is CASSLPGQGTEAFF. The CDR3 region has the DNA TGTGCCAGCAGCTTACCCGGGCAAGGTACTGAAGCTTTCTTT. The rearrangement links TRBV11-2 to TRBJ1-1, with D uncertain. The CDR3 totals 14 residues. The germline V gene has CDR1 SGHAT and CDR2 FQNNGV. V was pared by 2 bases and J by 5 bases, with 12 bases between.